Presented here are 14 T cell receptor beta chains from one specimen sequenced in a study of blood T cell repertoires in COVID-19. Sequencing was performed with immunoSEQ multiplex PCR; in TCRdb, only in-frame clones are kept and a portion is missing. Of 95,000 to 150,000 clones in the sample, around 82% were seen once. Sequenced: peripheral blood. These receptor sequences come from a man older than 75 with active or convalescent COVID-19.

The rearrangement joins TRBV5-4 to TRBJ2-2; D is possibly TRBD1 (6 bases). Germline V gene lookup returns CDR1 SGHNT and CDR2 YYREEE (reference sequence). The CDR3 length is 16 residues. The ends were cut back, 2 bases at V and 4 bases at J, with 15 bases in the middle. CDR3 sequence: CASSLAAGQPTGELFF. The CDR3 DNA sequence: TGTGCCAGCAGCTTAGCTGCTGGACAGCCCACCGGGGAGCTGTTTTTT.

The chain uses TRBV4-2 and TRBJ1-1; the match to TRBD1 covers 9 bases. Trimming removed 5 bases from V and 4 bases from J; junction bases left unmatched: 2. This CDR3 region has 13 residues. CDR1 LGHNA and CDR2 YNFKEQ come from the germline V gene. CDR3 sequence: CASSWTGVTEAFF. CDR3 DNA: TGTGCCAGCAGCTGGACAGGGGTCACTGAAGCTTTCTTT.

The chain uses TRBV10-3 and TRBJ2-1; a weak D match, TRBD1 (5 bases). CDR1 and CDR2 from the germline V gene are ENHRY and SYGVKD. The germline V and J ends were trimmed by 3 bases and 7 bases, with 19 bases remaining between them. This CDR3 spans 16 amino acids. CDR3 amino acids: CAISEAGWPDPNEQFF. As DNA, the CDR3 is TGTGCCATCAGTGAAGCAGGGTGGCCAGACCCTAATGAGCAGTTCTTC.

This chain connects TRBV15 to TRBJ1-5, with D unresolved. CDR3 length: 16 amino acids. Germline V CDR1 and CDR2: LNHNV, YYDKDF (reference sequence). Trimming took 1 base from V and 2 from J, leaving 12 bases between them. In nucleotides, the CDR3 is TGTGCCACCAGCAGAGGAGGGCCCTGGGGCAATCAGCCCCAGCATTTT. This codes for CATSRGGPWGNQPQHF.

Only one count was recorded for this clone. The V call is TRBV12-3 or TRBV12-4, the J call TRBJ1-2; D not certain. The CDR3 covers 13 residues. V gave up 3 bases and J gave up 6 bases, with 11 bases separating them. Here the CDR3 DNA reads TGTGCCAGCAGTTTTATGATGGGAGATGGCTACACCTTC. Amino acids: CASSFMMGDGYTF.

The chain carries TRBV29-1 and TRBJ1-4, with TRBD1 as a possible D gene (6 bases). The germline gives CDR1 SQVTM, CDR2 ANQGSEA. The CDR3 covers 14 residues. V was trimmed by 5 bases and J by 7 bases, leaving 17 bases between them. CDR3 in amino acids: CSVRQDSVSEKLFF. The CDR3 DNA is TGCAGCGTTAGACAGGACAGCGTCAGTGAAAAACTGTTTTTT.

This chain uses TRBV9 with TRBJ1-4, with TRBD1 identical over 7 bases. This CDR3 spans 15 amino acids. With V trimmed by 4 bases and J by 2 bases, 5 bases remained unmatched. The germline gives CDR1 SGDLS, CDR2 YYNGEE. The CDR3 region has the DNA TGTGCCAGCAGCTTAAGCAGGGGGACTAATGAAAAACTGTTTTTT. Translated, it gives CASSLSRGTNEKLFF.

This clone was detected a few times. The J gene is TRBJ2-1, the V gene TRBV5-1; a weak D match, TRBD1 (6 bases). Per the germline V gene, CDR1 is SGHRS and CDR2 is YFSETQ. V was clipped by 0 bases and J by 0 bases, with 7 bases between them. The CDR3 contains 15 residues. The CDR3 nucleotides are TGCGCCAGCAGCTTGGGACAGGCCTCCTACAATGAGCAGTTCTTC. Translation: CASSLGQASYNEQFF.

This rearrangement joins TRBV21-1 to TRBJ1-3; the D call TRBD1 from the table was never checked on the DNA. TRBV21-1 is a pseudogene. This CDR3 has 21 residues. CDR3: CASSKLPRDRLPGLSGNTIYF. In DNA, the CDR3 is TGTGCCAGCAGCAAATTGCCCCGGGACAGGCTCCCCGGTCTCTCTGGAAACACCATATATTTT.

V is TRBV28 and J is TRBJ1-3; no firm D call. This CDR3 has 15 amino acids. The germline V gene encodes CDR1 MDHEN and CDR2 SYDVKM. Trimming pared 8 bases from V and 0 bases from J, leaving 14 bases between. The CDR3 sequence: CASSLAAPSGNTIYF. The CDR3 nucleotides read TGTGCCAGCTCCCTCGCGGCTCCCTCTGGAAACACCATATATTTT.

V is TRBV7-9 and J is TRBJ1-3; D ambiguous. The CDR3 is made up of 13 amino acids. V was cut by 6 bases and J by 0 bases, with 6 bases left in between. Germline assignment: CDR1 SEHNR and CDR2 FQNEAQ (reference sequence). CDR3 in DNA: TGTGCCAGCAGAGCGAGCTCTGGAAACACCATATATTTT. It yields the protein CASRASSGNTIYF.

The chain uses TRBV5-4 and TRBJ2-5, with D unclear. The germline V gene has CDR1 SGHNT and CDR2 YYREEE (reference sequence). CDR3 length: 13 residues. Deletions cut 0 bases from V and 5 bases from J, with 8 bases between. The CDR3 loop is CASSLVPQETQYF. The CDR3 DNA reads TGTGCCAGCAGCTTGGTGCCTCAGGAGACCCAGTACTTC.

This clone qualifies as medium-sized. The CDR3 sequence is CASSPKGGISGNTIYF. The CDR3 nucleotides are TGTGCCAGCAGCCCTAAGGGGGGGATATCTGGAAACACCATATATTTT. The gene calls are TRBV7-6 and TRBJ1-3; possibly TRBD1 for D (6 bases). The CDR3 sequence is 16 residues long. V lost 5 bases and J lost 1, with 15 bases in between. The germline V gene encodes CDR1 SGHVS and CDR2 FNYEAQ.

The rearrangement links TRBV18 to TRBJ1-1, with 7 bases aligning to TRBD1. J gave up 3 bases and V 6 bases, and 4 bases lay outside the gene matches. In germline, CDR1 is KGHSH, CDR2 LQKENI. The CDR3 contains 13 residues. The CDR3 loop is CASSATGDTEAFF. CDR3 bases: TGTGCCAGCTCGGCTACAGGGGACACTGAAGCTTTCTTT. The entire variable domain, with the rest obtained from reference TRBV18 and TRBJ1-1, is as follows: NAGVMQNPRHLVRRRGQEARLRCSPMKGHSHVYWYRQLPEEGLKFMVYLQKENIIDESGMPKERFSAEFPKEGPSILRIQQVVRGDSAAYFCASSATGDTEAFFGQGTRLTVV.